The clone carrying this T cell receptor beta chain was recorded only once. Its cognate antigen is unknown. Clones were read by immunoSEQ multiplex PCR, and TCRdb kept only the in-frame ones, dropping some. The profile covers 90,000 to 120,000 clones, with nearly 90% appearing a single time and 4.8% taken by the ten largest. This record comes from a study of T cell responses to AZD1222 COVID-19 vaccine. V lost 5 bases and J lost 3, with 29 bases in between. There are 20 residues in the CDR3. Germline-derived CDR1 and CDR2 are MDHEN and SYDVKM. General study points: Clonal diversity was possibly underestimated; the donors were predominantly white British and more often female.

This clonotype was sampled from an adult who received the AZD1222 COVID-19 vaccine. The gene calls are TRBV28 and TRBJ1-5, with D perhaps TRBD1 (6 bases). The material sequenced was peripheral blood, taken 28 days after the second AZD1222 dose. The CDR3 region has the DNA TGTGCCAGCAGTCATGGGGGGTACAGGGTTCCCGGAGGGCTCAATCAGCCCCAGCATTTT. Residues: CASSHGGYRVPGGLNQPQHF.